Included here is one T cell receptor beta chain sequence, with context. Sequencing was performed with immunoSEQ multiplex PCR; in TCRdb, only in-frame clones are kept and a portion is missing. The sample lists some 77,000 clones, over 80% occurring once. These data originate in a study of OX40 agonist ivuxolimab in advanced cancers. Background on the study: Enrollees could have had prior anti-PD-1, anti-PD-L1 or anti-CTLA-4 therapy, which approximately 38% had received.

The CDR3 has 14 amino acids. In germline, CDR1 is SGHAT, CDR2 FQNNGV. Trimming took 1 base from V and 2 from J, leaving 9 bases between them. Sequencing was performed on CD4+ or CD8+ T cells sorted from blood, taken in a trial of the OX40 agonist ivuxolimab. The chain combines TRBV11-2 with TRBJ2-7; D is unclear. The clonotype originates from an adult with an advanced solid tumor such as melanoma, head and neck, liver or kidney cancer. The CDR3 nucleotides are TGTGCCAGCAGCTTAGTTGAAGGTCCCTACGAGCAGTACTTC. Its protein is CASSLVEGPYEQYF.